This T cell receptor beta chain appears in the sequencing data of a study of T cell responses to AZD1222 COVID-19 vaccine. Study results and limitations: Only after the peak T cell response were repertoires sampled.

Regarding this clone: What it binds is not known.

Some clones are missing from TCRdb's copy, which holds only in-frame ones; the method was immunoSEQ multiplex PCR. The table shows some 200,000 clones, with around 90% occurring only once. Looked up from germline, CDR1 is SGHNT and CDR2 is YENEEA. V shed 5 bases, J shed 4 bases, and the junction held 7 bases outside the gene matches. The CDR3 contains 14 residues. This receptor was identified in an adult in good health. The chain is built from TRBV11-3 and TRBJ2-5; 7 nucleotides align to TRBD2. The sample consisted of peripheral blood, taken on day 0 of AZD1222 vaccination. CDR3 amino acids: CASSNPWEGETQYF. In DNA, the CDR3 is TGTGCCAGCAGCAACCCGTGGGAGGGAGAGACCCAGTACTTC.